The present TCR beta chain was sequenced within a study of blood T cells in healthy people across ages. General observations from the study: The fall in TCR beta diversity per million T cells was roughly linear with age. Estimates based on one million T cells were treated as lower bounds. Naive T cell percentage by flow cytometry tracked strongly with beta diversity.

Germline CDR1 LGHNA, CDR2 YSLEER. This CDR3 has 15 residues. V lost 2 bases, J lost 5 bases, and 15 bases lay in between. A second PCR, run for roughly 7 to 12 cycles, used a sample-barcoded 5' primer plus a J-beta primer mix. MiXCR, run by TCRdb on the 5' RACE reads, gives a single entry per CDR3 protein. The table shows around 1,900,000 distinct CDR3 sequences, with roughly 43% occurring only once. This clonotype was counted a few times. Its antigen remains unidentified. This TCR came from a human donor in good health. The chain is built from TRBV4-3 and TRBJ1-2; the D gene is possibly TRBD1 (5 bases). Sequences were obtained from blood. The CDR3 bases are TGCGCCAGCAGCCAAACGTCGACAGCGCTTTATGGCTACACCTTC. Encoded protein: CASSQTSTALYGYTF.